One sample yielded the 19 T cell receptor beta chains listed below, sequenced in a study of T cell responses to AZD1222 COVID-19 vaccine (dated by TCRdb to 2020 to 2022). Receptor amplification or capture employed the immunoSEQ multiplex PCR assay. TCRdb re-hosts the immuneACCESS table, in-frame sequences only. Its copies lack some clones; in the studies checked, an unresolved V gene accounts for under half of them, and the cause for the rest is not known. The sample yields about 75,000 clones; more than 70% were counted once. The ten largest clones capture about a tenth of the sample. The time point label, as the study defines it: about 28 days (+/-7) after the second vaccine dose. The treatment or condition tag for this specimen amounts to: meningococcal conjugate vaccine given as trial control. This specimen consisted of peripheral blood, obtained 28 days after the second dose of the MenACWY control vaccine. The source is an adult who received the MenACWY meningococcal vaccine as a control.

This clone was detected once. The chain employs TRBV30 and TRBJ1-6; no firm D call. V lost 0 bases and J lost 7, with 10 bases in between. The CDR3 runs 14 residues. Germline assignment: CDR1 GTSNPN and CDR2 SVGIG (reference sequence). CDR3 sequence (DNA): TGTGCCTGGAGTGTACCCCCGGCGAATTCACCCCTCCACTTT. Translated, it gives CAWSVPPANSPLHF.

The rearrangement joins TRBV5-1 to TRBJ2-1; 7 positions agree with TRBD1. Germline V gene lookup returns CDR1 SGHRS and CDR2 YFSETQ. The CDR3 totals 18 residues. J gave up 4 bases and V 0 bases, and 13 bases lay outside the gene matches. Written as DNA, the CDR3 is TGCGCCAGCAGCTTGGCCTTTATGACAGGGTCCTTTTACAATGAGCAGTTCTTC. Its translation is CASSLAFMTGSFYNEQFF.

The V and J genes are TRBV6-1 and TRBJ1-6; D is ambiguous. Trimming stripped 0 bases from V and 7 bases from J, with 4 bases between. The germline V gene has CDR1 MNHNS and CDR2 SASEGT. The CDR3 has 13 amino acids. CDR3 protein: CASSEAPNSPLHF. Written as DNA, the CDR3 is TGTGCCAGCAGTGAAGCGCCCAATTCACCCCTCCACTTT.

This clone was seen only once. The chain joins TRBV13 to TRBJ2-3; TRBD1 aligns across 7 bases. The CDR3 extends over 13 amino acids. Germline loops: CDR1 PRHDT, CDR2 FYEKMQ (reference sequence). J was trimmed by 10 bases and V by 5 bases; bases with no gene match: 9. Here the CDR3 DNA reads TGTGCCAGCAGCCCACCGACAGGGAATCCGCAGTATTTT. Translated, it gives CASSPPTGNPQYF.

The chain carries TRBV27 and TRBJ1-4; 9 positions agree with TRBD1. CDR3 length: 14 residues. The germline gives CDR1 MNHEY, CDR2 SMNVEV (reference sequence). V lost 6 bases, J lost 2 bases, and 1 base stayed unmatched. The CDR3: CASRTGGTNEKLFF. Written as DNA, the CDR3 is TGTGCCAGCAGAACAGGGGGCACTAATGAAAAACTGTTTTTT.

A word on this clone: An end of the junction differs from the germline gene, which may be a read error. This CDR3 is CASSLSQKGQLLF. CDR3 bases: TGTGCCAGCAGCTTATCCCAAAAGGGACAGCTTCTCTTC. This rearrangement joins TRBV7-9 to TRBJ2-7; 7 positions agree with TRBD1. This CDR3 has 13 residues. CDR1 and CDR2 (germline): SEHNR, FQNEAQ (reference sequence).

This chain uses TRBV5-5 with TRBJ1-5; the D gene is possibly TRBD1 (5 bases). V was shortened by 2 bases and J by 3 bases, with 9 bases between the two germline ends. The CDR3 covers 14 residues. The germline V gene has CDR1 SGHKS and CDR2 YYEKEE (reference sequence). The CDR3 here is CASSFRDLNQPQHF. The DNA of the CDR3 is TGTGCCAGCAGCTTCCGGGACCTCAATCAGCCCCAGCATTTT.

This clone was seen a few times. The chain employs TRBV6-6 and TRBJ2-7; no clear D. The CDR3 totals 12 residues. Between the trimmed V and J ends, which lost 2 bases and 5 bases, there was a span of 7 bases. Germline CDR1 is MNHNY and CDR2 is SVGAGI (reference sequence). The CDR3 DNA follows: TGTGCCAGCAGTTACCGATCTGACGAGCAGTACTTC. It codes for CASSYRSDEQYF.

The genes are TRBV12-3 or TRBV12-4 and TRBJ2-7, with 8 bases identical to TRBD1. V was pared by 4 bases and J by 2 bases, with 1 base of the junction left unmatched. CDR3 length: 13 residues. CDR3 sequence: CASSSRGPYEQYF. CDR3 sequence (DNA): TGTGCCAGCAGTTCCAGGGGGCCCTACGAGCAGTACTTC.

The J gene is TRBJ1-6, the V gene TRBV20-1, with a tentative D call TRBD1 (5 bases). The V end lost 3 bases, the J end lost 12 bases, and 15 bases lay between the germline ends. CDR3 size: 13 residues. Germline V gene data show CDR1 as DFQATT and CDR2 as SNEGSKA (reference sequence). CDR3: CSASGAGKGPLHF. DNA of the CDR3: TGCAGTGCTAGTGGGGCGGGTAAGGGACCCCTCCACTTT.

This rearrangement joins TRBV7-2 to TRBJ1-6; the match to TRBD1 covers 7 bases. Germline V gives CDR1 SGHTA, CDR2 FQGNSA. CDR3 length: 17 residues. V shed 2 bases, J shed 1 base, and the junction held 5 bases outside the gene matches. Here the CDR3 DNA reads TGTGCCAGCAGCTTACAGGGGGGCAATTCCTATAATTCACCCCTCCACTTT. This encodes CASSLQGGNSYNSPLHF.

The rearrangement joins TRBV10-1 to TRBJ1-6; D possibly corresponds to TRBD1 (5 bases). V gave up 1 base and J gave up 9 bases, with 19 bases separating them. Germline assignment: CDR1 WNHNN and CDR2 SYGVQD (reference sequence). The CDR3 extends over 17 amino acids. CDR3 in DNA: TGCGCCAGCAGTGAGTTGGGCACAGGTGGCCGGACTTCACCCCTCCACTTT. Its protein product is CASSELGTGGRTSPLHF.

The chain is built from TRBV15 and TRBJ1-5; 8 bases align to TRBD1. The V gene end was trimmed by 2 bases and the J gene end by 2 bases; junction bases not matched to a gene: 11. CDR1 LNHNV and CDR2 YYDKDF come from the germline V gene (reference sequence). The CDR3 has 18 amino acids. CDR3 nucleotides: TGTGCCACCAGCAGATCCCTAGGGCAGGGGGCCGGCAATCAGCCCCAGCATTTT. It yields the protein CATSRSLGQGAGNQPQHF.

The CDR3 protein is CASSLGQGTNYGYTF. CDR3 nucleotides: TGTGCCAGCAGCTTAGGGCAGGGGACTAACTATGGCTACACCTTC. V usage is TRBV7-6 and J usage is TRBJ1-2; possible D gene TRBD1, 6 bases. The CDR3 runs to 15 residues. The germline V gene has CDR1 SGHVS and CDR2 FNYEAQ. The V end was cut by 1 base, the J end by 0 bases, with 9 bases between.

The J gene is TRBJ1-1, the V gene TRBV7-9; 8 bases agree with TRBD1. The CDR3 totals 14 residues. The J segment lost 5 bases and the V segment lost 2 bases, leaving 4 bases of the junction unmatched. CDR1 is SEHNR, CDR2 FQNEAQ, per germline (reference sequence). Here the CDR3 DNA reads TGTGCCAGCAGCTTACAGGGGGCCGGAACTGAAGCTTTCTTT. This encodes CASSLQGAGTEAFF.

V gene TRBV30 combines with J gene TRBJ2-5; D unresolved. Trimming stripped 3 bases from V and 0 bases from J, with 8 bases between. The CDR3 has 13 residues. The germline V gene has CDR1 GTSNPN and CDR2 SVGIG (reference sequence). The CDR3 bases are TGTGCCTGGAGATCGAGTTACCAAGAGACCCAGTACTTC. Protein sequence: CAWRSSYQETQYF.

The chain uses TRBV28 and TRBJ2-3; 7 bases match TRBD1. Germline CDR1 is MDHEN and CDR2 is SYDVKM. The J segment lost 3 bases and the V segment lost 7 bases, leaving 10 bases of the junction unmatched. The CDR3 has 15 residues. This CDR3 reads CASKATGQITDTQYF. The CDR3 DNA sequence: TGTGCCAGCAAGGCAACGGGACAGATTACAGATACGCAGTATTTT.

This rearrangement joins TRBV7-9 to TRBJ1-1; D is unresolved. Germline V gene lookup returns CDR1 SEHNR and CDR2 FQNEAQ (reference sequence). CDR3 length equals 16 residues. The ends were cut back, 5 bases at V and 2 bases at J, with 18 bases in the middle. The CDR3 spells CASSETRTALNTEAFF. The CDR3, as DNA: TGTGCCAGCAGCGAAACCCGGACGGCGCTTAACACTGAAGCTTTCTTT.

J is TRBJ1-2 and V is TRBV9; no clear D gene. CDR1 is SGDLS and CDR2 is YYNGEE in the germline V gene. Trimming took 2 bases from V and 2 from J, leaving 10 bases between them. This CDR3 is 14 amino acids long. The CDR3 region is CASSVLGGNYGYTF. CDR3 DNA: TGTGCCAGCAGCGTGCTGGGAGGGAACTATGGCTACACCTTC.